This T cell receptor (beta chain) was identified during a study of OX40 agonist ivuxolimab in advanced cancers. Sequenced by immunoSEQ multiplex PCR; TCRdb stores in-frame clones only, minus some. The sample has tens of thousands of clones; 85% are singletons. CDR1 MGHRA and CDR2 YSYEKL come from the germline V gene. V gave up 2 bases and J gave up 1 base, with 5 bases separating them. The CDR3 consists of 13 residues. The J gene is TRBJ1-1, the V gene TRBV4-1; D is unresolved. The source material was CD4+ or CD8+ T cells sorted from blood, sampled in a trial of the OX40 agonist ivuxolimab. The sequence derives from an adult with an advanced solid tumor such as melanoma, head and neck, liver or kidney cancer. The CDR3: CASSQKWNTEAFF. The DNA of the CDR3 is TGCGCCAGCAGCCAAAAGTGGAACACTGAAGCTTTCTTT.